A selection of T cell receptor beta chains follows, all from one sample in a study of blood T cell repertoires in COVID-19. Repertoires were generated with immunoSEQ multiplex PCR, while TCRdb's copy carries only in-frame clones and drops some. The sample lists about 25,000 clones; around 90% were seen once. Material for sequencing was peripheral blood. The receptors come from a man in his 70s with acute or convalescent COVID-19. Each CDR3 is given with its conserved first and last residue. D genes are given only for firm matches. Only some rows state a clone size, as once, few, many or a class for expanded clones.

cdr3_nt cdr3_aa j_call v_call d_call clone_size
TGCAGCGTTTCTAGCGGCCAAGAGACCCAGTACTTC CSVSSGQETQYF TRBJ2-5 TRBV29-1 TRBD2 once
TGTGCCAGCAGCCGAACAGGGGGGTCCGGGCTCGGCGGGGAGCTGTTTTTT CASSRTGGSGLGGELFF TRBJ2-2 TRBV6-6 TRBD1 .
TGCAGCGCCGCATGGTCCGGGAACTACGAGCAGTACTTC CSAAWSGNYEQYF TRBJ2-7 TRBV29-1 . once
TGCGCCAGCAGCCAGGGGCCCAGCTCTGGGGCCAACGTCCTGACTTTC CASSQGPSSGANVLTF TRBJ2-6 TRBV4-3 . .
TGTGCCAGCAGCCAAGATCGGGAAAGCGTTCAAGAGACCCAGTACTTC CASSQDRESVQETQYF TRBJ2-5 TRBV14 . .
TGTGCCAGCAGCCCGCGGGGAGCGGGAGTTTCCTACGAGCAGTACTTC CASSPRGAGVSYEQYF TRBJ2-7 TRBV9 TRBD2 .
TGCAGCGCCTCGCAGGATGTGACAGGGGGCACAGATACGCAGTATTTT CSASQDVTGGTDTQYF TRBJ2-3 TRBV29-1 TRBD1 .
TGCGCCAGCAGCTTGTTGGGCCATTCAGGGGATGAGCAGTTCTTC CASSLLGHSGDEQFF TRBJ2-1 TRBV5-1 . .
TGTGCCAGCAGTCCCGCGGGGTCCTCGCCCCAGCATTTT CASSPAGSSPQHF TRBJ1-5 TRBV12-3/TRBV12-4 . .
TGTGCCAGCAGCCCTCGGACAGGAAACAATGAGCAGTTCTTC CASSPRTGNNEQFF TRBJ2-1 TRBV5-5 TRBD1 .
TGTGCCAGCAGGGCCGGGACTAGCGTCTACAATGAGCAGTTCTTC CASRAGTSVYNEQFF TRBJ2-1 TRBV2 TRBD2 once
TGTGCCAGCACTTACACACAGGGGGCAGATTCACCCCTCCACTTT CASTYTQGADSPLHF TRBJ1-6 TRBV6-5 TRBD1 once
TGTGCCAGCAGTTACAGGGGGCCCACAGATACGCAGTATTTT CASSYRGPTDTQYF TRBJ2-3 TRBV27 TRBD1 few
TGTGCCATCAATAACCGGGACAGGGGTCGAACTGAAGCTTTCTTT CAINNRDRGRTEAFF TRBJ1-1 TRBV10-3 TRBD1 .
TGCGCCAGCAGCCTGGAGCAAACTGGAAACACCATATATTTT CASSLEQTGNTIYF TRBJ1-3 TRBV4-1 . .
TGTGCCAGCAGTTACCAGGGGTTTATGAACTCTGGGGCCAACGTCCTGACTTTC CASSYQGFMNSGANVLTF TRBJ2-6 TRBV6-2/TRBV6-3 . .
TGTGCCAGCAGTTGGCAGATAAACACTGAAGCTTTCTTT CASSWQINTEAFF TRBJ1-1 TRBV6-5 . .
TGTGCCAGCAGCCAAGATGAAGAGGAAGTGAACACTGAAGCTTTCTTT CASSQDEEEVNTEAFF TRBJ1-1 TRBV14 . few
TGTGCCAGCAGTTTTCTTCAGGATACGCAGTATTTT CASSFLQDTQYF TRBJ2-3 TRBV12-3/TRBV12-4 . .
TGCGCCAGCAGTCCCGGTCCGGGAGAATACAATGAGCAGTTCTTC CASSPGPGEYNEQFF TRBJ2-1 TRBV5-1 . .
TGTGCCAGCAGCTTAGTCGCCAATTCCTACGAGCAGTACTTC CASSLVANSYEQYF TRBJ2-7 TRBV13 . .
TGTGCCAGCAGACCACAGGGAGGGGAGACCCAGTACTTC CASRPQGGETQYF TRBJ2-5 TRBV6-5 . .
TGTGCCAGTAGACCAGACGAGGAGGTAGCAGACTACAATGAGCAGTTCTTC CASRPDEEVADYNEQFF TRBJ2-1 TRBV19 . .
TGTGCCAGCAGCTTTGAGAGGTCCGGCTACGAGCAGTACTTC CASSFERSGYEQYF TRBJ2-7 TRBV7-2 . .
TGTGCCAGCAGTTACTCGTACATGAACACTGAAGCTTTCTTT CASSYSYMNTEAFF TRBJ1-1 TRBV6-5 . .
TGCAGCGTTGAGGGGATAGCGGGAGGGCCCCCAGATACGCAGTATTTT CSVEGIAGGPPDTQYF TRBJ2-3 TRBV29-1 TRBD2 .
TGTGCCAGCAGTCAACAAACTGGGAGTTACACTGAAGCTTTCTTT CASSQQTGSYTEAFF TRBJ1-1 TRBV27 . .
TGCGCCAGCAGCCCACGGGCGGGATACAATGAGCAGTTCTTC CASSPRAGYNEQFF TRBJ2-1 TRBV5-1 . .
TGTGCCAGCAGCCAAGACCGGGGAGTTCCCTACAATGAGCAGTTCTTC CASSQDRGVPYNEQFF TRBJ2-1 TRBV3-1/TRBV3-2 . .
TGTGCCAGCAGCCCTCAGTACAATGAGCAGTTCTTC CASSPQYNEQFF TRBJ2-1 TRBV7-2 . .
TGTGCCAGCAGCCAAGATCGGAGTCCCTCTCAGCCCCAGCATTTT CASSQDRSPSQPQHF TRBJ1-5 TRBV4-2 . .
TGTGCCAGCAGCGCTTCCAGGGGCGGAGGTAATGAGCAGTTCTTC CASSASRGGGNEQFF TRBJ2-1 TRBV9 . .
TGTGCCAGCTCACCACCGAATGAGGAGAACTATGGCTACACCTTC CASSPPNEENYGYTF TRBJ1-2 TRBV18 . .
TGTGCCAGCAGGGGAGTTACCAGGATTAACTATGGCTACACCTTC CASRGVTRINYGYTF TRBJ1-2 TRBV6-5 . .
TGCGCCAGCAGCCGGGCCGGGACAGGACACGAGCAGTACTTC CASSRAGTGHEQYF TRBJ2-7 TRBV4-1 TRBD1 .
TGTGCCAGCAGTTACCAGGGGGAGCAGTACTTC CASSYQGEQYF TRBJ2-7 TRBV27 . .
TGCGCCAGCAGCCAAGAAGGACAGGGGGCGTGGGATGAGCAGTTCTTC CASSQEGQGAWDEQFF TRBJ2-1 TRBV4-3 TRBD1 .
TGTGCCAGCAGCCCGAGGGGGGGGTTTGATACGCAGTATTTT CASSPRGGFDTQYF TRBJ2-3 TRBV11-2 . .
TGTGCCAGCAGCCCGAATACCGGGACTGCGAGCAATGAGCAGTTCTTC CASSPNTGTASNEQFF TRBJ2-1 TRBV3-1/TRBV3-2 . .
TGTGCCAGCAGCTTAGTGGCAGGGTCTCTAGCCAAAAACATTCAGTACTTC CASSLVAGSLAKNIQYF TRBJ2-4 TRBV7-6 . .
TGTGCCAGCAGCCAAGGACAGCGGGCGGAGGAGACCCAGTACTTC CASSQGQRAEETQYF TRBJ2-5 TRBV4-2 . .
TGTGCCAGCAGCCAAGGAGGGGGCCCGAACACTGAAGCTTTCTTT CASSQGGGPNTEAFF TRBJ1-1 TRBV4-2 TRBD1 .
TGCGCCAGCAGTCTACAGCGGGAGGGCCGGGTTGGAGATACGCAGTATTTT CASSLQREGRVGDTQYF TRBJ2-3 TRBV23-1 TRBD2 .
TGTGCCAGCAGCCCAGGACAGTACAATCAGCCCCAGCATTTT CASSPGQYNQPQHF TRBJ1-5 TRBV7-8 . .
TGCAGTGCTAGTATAGGGGTCACTGAAGCTTTCTTT CSASIGVTEAFF TRBJ1-1 TRBV20-1 . .
TGTGCCAGTAGTTCCAGGGGCCGTATCATTGAAGCTTTCTTT CASSSRGRIIEAFF TRBJ1-1 TRBV19 . .
TGTGCCAGTAAAACATTGAACACCGGGGAGCTGTTTTTT CASKTLNTGELFF TRBJ2-2 TRBV19 . .
TGTGCCAGCAGCGTAGGGCGACTAGCGGGAGAGTACGAGCAGTACTTC CASSVGRLAGEYEQYF TRBJ2-7 TRBV9 TRBD2 .
TGCGCCAGCAGCTTGGTGGGGGAGGTGAACAATGAGCAGTTCTTC CASSLVGEVNNEQFF TRBJ2-1 TRBV5-1 . .
TGTGCCAGCAGTCCGCCTTTACGGACCGGGGAGCTGTTTTTT CASSPPLRTGELFF TRBJ2-2 TRBV28 . .
TGCGCCAGCAGCCGCCGACAGGGGAGGTCGTCCTACGAGCAGTACTTC CASSRRQGRSSYEQYF TRBJ2-7 TRBV4-3 TRBD1 once
TGTGCCAGCAGCTACAGGGCGAACACCGGGGAGCTGTTTTTT CASSYRANTGELFF TRBJ2-2 TRBV7-3 . .